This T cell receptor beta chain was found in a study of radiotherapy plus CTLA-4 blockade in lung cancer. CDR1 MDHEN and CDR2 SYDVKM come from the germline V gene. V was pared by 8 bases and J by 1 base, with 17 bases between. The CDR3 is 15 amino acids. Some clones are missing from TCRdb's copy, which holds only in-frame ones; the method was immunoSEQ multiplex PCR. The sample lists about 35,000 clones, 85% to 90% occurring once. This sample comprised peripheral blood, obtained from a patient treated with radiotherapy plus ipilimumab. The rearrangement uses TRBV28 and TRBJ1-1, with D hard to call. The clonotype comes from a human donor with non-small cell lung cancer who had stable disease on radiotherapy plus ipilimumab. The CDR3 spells CASFPTGLGNTEAFF. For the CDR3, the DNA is TGTGCCAGCTTTCCTACTGGACTCGGGAACACTGAAGCTTTCTTT.